This T cell receptor beta chain stems from a study of early stage breast cancer tumors. The ends were cut back, 4 bases at V and 4 bases at J, with 8 bases in the middle. Germline CDR1 SNHLY, CDR2 FYNNEI. CDR3 length equals 13 residues. The table came from immunoSEQ multiplex PCR; TCRdb's copy has only in-frame clones and leaves some out. Of more than 55,000 clones in the sample, less than 90% were seen once. V is TRBV2 and J is TRBJ1-5, with D unresolved. The clonotype was recovered from a person in their 40s with breast cancer. The sample consisted of blood. CDR3 amino acids: CASSAPGNQPQHF. CDR3 nucleotides: TGTGCCAGCAGTGCGCCTGGGAATCAGCCCCAGCATTTT.